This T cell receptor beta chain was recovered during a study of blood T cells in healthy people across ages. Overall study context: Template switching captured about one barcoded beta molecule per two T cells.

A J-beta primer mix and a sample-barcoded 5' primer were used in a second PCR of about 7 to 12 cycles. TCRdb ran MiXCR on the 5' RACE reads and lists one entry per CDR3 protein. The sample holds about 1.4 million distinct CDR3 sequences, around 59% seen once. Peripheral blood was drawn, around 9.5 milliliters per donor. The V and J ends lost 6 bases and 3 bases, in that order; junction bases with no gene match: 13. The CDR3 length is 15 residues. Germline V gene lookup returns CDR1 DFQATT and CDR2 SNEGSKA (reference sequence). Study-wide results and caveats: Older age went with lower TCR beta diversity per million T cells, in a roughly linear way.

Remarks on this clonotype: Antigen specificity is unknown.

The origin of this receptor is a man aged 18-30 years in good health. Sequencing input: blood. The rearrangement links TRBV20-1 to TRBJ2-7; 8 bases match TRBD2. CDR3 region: CSAPGGAGSLYEQYF. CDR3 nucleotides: TGCAGTGCCCCGGGGGGGGCAGGGTCTCTCTACGAGCAGTACTTC.